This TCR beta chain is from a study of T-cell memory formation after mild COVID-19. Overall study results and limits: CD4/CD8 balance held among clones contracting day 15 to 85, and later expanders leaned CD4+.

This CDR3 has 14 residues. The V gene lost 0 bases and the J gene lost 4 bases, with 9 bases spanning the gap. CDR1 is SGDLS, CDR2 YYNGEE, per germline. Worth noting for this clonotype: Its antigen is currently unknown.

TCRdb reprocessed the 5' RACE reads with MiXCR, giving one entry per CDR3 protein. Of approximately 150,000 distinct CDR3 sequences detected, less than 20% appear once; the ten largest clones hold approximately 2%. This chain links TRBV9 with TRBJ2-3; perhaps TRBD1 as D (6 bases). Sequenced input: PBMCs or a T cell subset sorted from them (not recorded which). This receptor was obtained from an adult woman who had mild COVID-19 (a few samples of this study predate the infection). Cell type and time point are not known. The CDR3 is CASSVAAGADTQYF. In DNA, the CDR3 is TGTGCCAGCAGCGTAGCGGCAGGGGCAGATACGCAGTATTTT.